This T cell receptor beta chain was captured in a study of T cell changes during pregnancy in multiple sclerosis. The germline CDR1 and CDR2 sequences are MDHEN and SYDVKM. Trimming shortened V by 5 bases and J by 3 bases, and 17 bases separated the two germline ends. This CDR3 comprises 15 residues. Sequencing was performed with immunoSEQ multiplex PCR; in TCRdb, only in-frame clones are kept and a portion is missing. Among roughly 50,000 clones listed, 92% were seen once. The sample was CD4+ T cells from peripheral blood mononuclear cells, taken in the third trimester of pregnancy. V is TRBV28 and J is TRBJ2-7, with D perhaps TRBD1 (6 bases). This clonotype was sampled from a female donor with multiple sclerosis, enrolled in a pregnancy study. The CDR3: CASSLFPGQSYEQYF. DNA of the CDR3: TGTGCCAGCAGTCTATTTCCGGGACAAAGCTACGAGCAGTACTTC.